The next 4 T cell receptor beta chains were all read from a single sample in a study of T cells after yellow fever vaccination. TCRdb re-derived calls from the 5' RACE reads in MiXCR, one entry per CDR3 protein. The sample gives under 350,000 distinct CDR3 sequences, about 4% of which show up once; approximately 25% is in the top ten. The sequencing used PBMCs, collected 5 days after the yellow fever booster vaccination. All receptors come from a man aged 18 to 29 who received the YFV17D yellow fever vaccine.

The sample holds many counts of this clonotype. J is TRBJ2-7 and V is TRBV6-2 or TRBV6-3; TRBD2 is a possible D gene (7 bases). The V gene's germline CDR1 is MNHEY and CDR2 SVGEGT. Trimming removed 2 bases at V and 0 bases at J, with 8 bases between. The CDR3 runs to 14 residues. CDR3 loop: CASSYGGASYEQYF. Written as DNA, the CDR3 is TGTGCCAGCAGTTACGGGGGGGCCTCCTACGAGCAGTACTTC.

There are a few counts of this clonotype. This sequence joins TRBV10-3 and TRBJ2-3; tentatively, D is TRBD2 (6 bases). Germline values: CDR1 ENHRY, CDR2 SYGVKD. The V gene lost 8 bases and the J gene lost 3 bases, with 9 bases spanning the gap. CDR3 length: 12 amino acids. The chain's CDR3 is CAIGGTTDTQYF. The CDR3 DNA reads as TGTGCCATCGGAGGGACTACAGATACGCAGTATTTT.

This clonotype was counted between two and nine times. The chain employs TRBV6-1 and TRBJ1-5, with TRBD1 as a possible D gene (5 bases). The ends were cut back, 8 bases at V and 4 bases at J, with 9 bases in the middle. This CDR3 contains 12 residues. The germline V gene has CDR1 MNHNS and CDR2 SASEGT. The CDR3 region is CASLGGNQPQHF. The CDR3 DNA sequence: TGTGCCAGCTTGGGGGGAAATCAGCCCCAGCATTTT.

This clonotype was seen repeatedly, ten times or more. The chain is built from TRBV5-1 and TRBJ2-1; 7 bases are a match to TRBD1. V shed 4 bases, J shed 0 bases, and the junction held 7 bases outside the gene matches. The germline gives CDR1 SGHRS, CDR2 YFSETQ. The CDR3 loop spans 16 amino acids. CDR3 region: CASSQPTGISYNEQFF. The CDR3 DNA sequence: TGCGCCAGCAGCCAGCCGACAGGGATCTCCTACAATGAGCAGTTCTTC.